This entry features one T cell receptor (beta chain) sequence. This clone was seen a few times. The specificity of this receptor is unknown. Base qualities are not provided; no much larger clone lies one nucleotide away. The CDR3 holds 13 amino acids from the cysteine to the phenylalanine. Only the CDR3 portion is preserved as DNA: 39 bases, with reading frame beginning at the first base. V is pruned by 6 bases and J by 9 bases, leaving 8 bases of the junction without a gene match. As encoded in the germline V gene, CDR1 is MNHEY while CDR2 is SVGAGI. TCRbeta CDR3 regions were amplified from genomic DNA using the immunoSEQ Assay, a bias-controlled multiplex PCR. In the source study's methods: Within the assay, amplification of reference gene primers was used to estimate how many nucleated cells each sample contained. To quantify the absolute abundance of each unique TCRbeta CDR3 rearrangement, sequence reads were collapsed and filtered. For each sample, productive Simpson clonality was calculated as the square root of Simpson's diversity index over productive rearrangements. TCRdb retrieved this table from immuneACCESS and kept in-frame rearrangements only. Not all clones are present; in checked studies, unresolved V genes account for under half, and no reason is known for the remainder. V, J and clone size derive from that table, while D and trimming were established from the DNA sequence. The sample contains about 74,000 clones, 80% to 90% of them found a single time. Over 25% of the sample lies in the top ten.

This sample is part of a study of blood T cell repertoires in COVID-19 (dated by TCRdb to 2018 to 2021). Context from the whole study: Samples from collaborators originated in the United States, Italy and Spain and spanned both the acute and convalescent phases of COVID-19. The material from the prospective study consisted of cDNA or gDNA derived from T cells, B-cell-depleted T cells, or PBMCs. Deeply sampled blood TCRbeta repertoires from subjects exposed to, actively infected with, or recovered from COVID-19 were included in the dataset. The repertoires were released in a freely available public database meant as a resource for research on the immune response to SARS-CoV-2. The samples were drawn from two sources: the first 160 participants of the ongoing ImmuneRACE study, and 1,000 to 1,500 subjects contributed by 6 global collaborators. Sample metadata almost always included a de-identified subject ID, COVID-19 status, age in years and sex. Where HLA class I and class II types were available, the types were taken from metadata supplied by the sample provider, not from assay-based typing.

Here is what the overall study found, with its caveats: Clinical and demographic metadata were provided uncurated, with the amount varying by source and participant.

Whole blood was collected in K2EDTA tubes by collaborating institutions according to the institutions' own protocols. Collaborator samples were shipped for TCRbeta analysis as frozen whole blood, isolated PBMCs, or DNA extracted from either sample type. Sequences were obtained from peripheral blood. The V and J genes are TRBV6-5 and TRBJ2-1; the junction holds 7 bases that match TRBD1. The receptor was derived from a woman older than 75 with active or convalescent COVID-19. DNA sequence: TGTGCCAGCAGACGACAGGGTACTCCTGAGCAGTTCTTC. This yields the protein CASRRQGTPEQFF.